Below, 14 T cell receptor beta chains from the same sample are listed, as sequenced in a study of T cell responses to AZD1222 COVID-19 vaccine. Sequenced by immunoSEQ multiplex PCR; TCRdb stores in-frame clones only, minus some. The table includes fewer than 200,000 clones, around 90% detected once. Source: peripheral blood, taken 28 days after the second AZD1222 dose. Source of these receptors: an adult who received the AZD1222 COVID-19 vaccine.

For this clone: The junction departs from the called germline gene at one end, perhaps through a read error. The chain combines TRBV6-5 with TRBJ2-7; D may be TRBD2 (5 bases). Germline-derived CDR1 and CDR2 are MNHEY and SVGAGI. The length of the CDR3 is 13 residues. The DNA for the CDR3 is TGTGCCAGCAGTAAACCACGGACTCGTACTGAAGTTTTC. This gives the protein CASSKPRTRTEVF.

The genes are TRBV5-4 and TRBJ2-1; D is perhaps TRBD1 or TRBD2 (6 bases each). V was shortened by 7 bases and J by 5 bases, with 16 bases between the two germline ends. Germline CDR1 is SGHNT and CDR2 is YYREEE (reference sequence). This CDR3 comprises 14 residues. CDR3 DNA sequence: TGTGCCAGCTTTCCGGGGGCCGAGGACAATGAGCAGTTCTTC. It is translated as CASFPGAEDNEQFF.

The rearrangement uses TRBV7-8 and TRBJ2-1, with TRBD1 matching over 8 bases. CDR3 size: 18 residues. Germline V gene data show CDR1 as SGHVS and CDR2 as FQNEAQ. Trimming removed 4 bases from V and 2 bases from J; junction bases left unmatched: 13. CDR3 in DNA: TGTGCCAGCAGCTACGGCCCCCCTAGACAGGGGCCCTACAATGAGCAGTTCTTC. Translated: CASSYGPPRQGPYNEQFF.

The V and J genes are TRBV7-9 and TRBJ1-6, with D possibly being TRBD1 (6 bases). The germline gives CDR1 SEHNR, CDR2 FQNEAQ (reference sequence). The CDR3 totals 14 residues. V gave up 7 bases and J gave up 10 bases, with 17 bases separating them. Here the CDR3 DNA reads TGTGCCAGCACCCTCCCTGGGGGGGGCTCACCCCTCCACTTT. This codes for CASTLPGGGSPLHF.

This chain connects TRBV25-1 to TRBJ1-2; 7 nucleotides agree with TRBD1. The CDR3 runs to 14 residues. Germline assignment: CDR1 MGHDK and CDR2 SYGVNS. J gave up 7 bases and V 2 bases, and 7 bases lay outside the gene matches. This chain's CDR3 is CASSERTGRSGYTF. In nucleotides, the CDR3 is TGTGCCAGCAGTGAACGGACAGGCAGGAGTGGCTACACCTTC.

The CDR3 nucleotides are TGCGCCAGCACCGATGCAGGGGAGCAGTTCTTC. Amino acids: CASTDAGEQFF. The chain couples TRBV5-1 to TRBJ2-1; tentative D call: TRBD1 (5 bases). The CDR3 extends over 11 amino acids. The ends were cut back, 6 bases at V and 10 bases at J, with 11 bases in the middle. The germline V gene has CDR1 SGHRS and CDR2 YFSETQ.

The V call is TRBV15, the J call TRBJ2-1; no definite D call. Germline CDR1 and CDR2: LNHNV and YYDKDF (reference sequence). Deletions cut 5 bases from V and 4 bases from J, with 6 bases between. The CDR3 covers 12 residues. The CDR3 here is CATSGHYNEQFF. The CDR3 DNA is TGTGCCACCAGCGGGCATTACAATGAGCAGTTCTTC.

The chain has TRBV7-9 and TRBJ1-2; possibly TRBD1 for D (6 bases). The CDR3 runs to 16 residues. With 3 bases removed from V and 4 bases from J, the gap between germline ends came to 18 bases. Germline CDR1 reads SEHNR; CDR2 reads FQNEAQ (reference sequence). CDR3 sequence reads: CASSFAMDSELYGYTF. CDR3 bases: TGTGCCAGCAGCTTTGCGATGGACAGTGAGCTCTATGGCTACACCTTC.

The rearrangement joins TRBV20-1 to TRBJ2-7, with D maybe TRBD1 (6 bases). The CDR3 has 15 residues. CDR1 is DFQATT and CDR2 is SNEGSKA in the germline V gene (reference sequence). V was trimmed by 3 bases and J by 9 bases, leaving 24 bases between them. The CDR3 loop reads CSASRTRDTRHGQYF. The CDR3, as DNA: TGCAGTGCTAGTCGCACCCGGGACACCCGGCATGGGCAGTACTTC.

The rearrangement joins TRBV6-1 to TRBJ2-3; possibly TRBD1 for D (6 bases). CDR1 and CDR2 (germline): MNHNS, SASEGT. V was cut by 0 bases and J by 0 bases, with 10 bases left in between. The CDR3 loop spans 16 amino acids. CDR3 residues: CASSEAAGASTDTQYF. The DNA of the CDR3 is TGTGCCAGCAGTGAAGCAGCAGGGGCTAGCACAGATACGCAGTATTTT.

Here the CDR3 DNA reads TGTGCCAGCAGGGTAAGGGGGGCGGAGACCCAGTACTTC. Its protein is CASRVRGAETQYF. This sequence joins TRBV3-1 (or the pseudogene TRBV3-2) and TRBJ2-5; the D call may be TRBD1 or TRBD2 (6 bases each). Between the trimmed V and J ends, which lost 6 bases and 5 bases, there was a span of 13 bases. Germline V gene data show CDR1 as LGHDT and CDR2 as YNNKEL (reference sequence). The CDR3 is made up of 13 amino acids.

The chain links TRBV23-1 to TRBJ1-3, with D perhaps matching TRBD1 (5 bases). TRBV23-1 is an ORF for which the function is uncertain. The CDR3 is made up of 19 amino acids. Trimming took 6 bases from V and 4 from J, leaving 28 bases between them. CDR3 region: CASSPLNGKGRSRGNTIYF. The CDR3 DNA reads as TGCGCCAGCAGCCCCTTAAATGGGAAGGGGCGATCTCGGGGAAACACCATATATTTT.

The chain links TRBV6-6 to TRBJ1-1, with D possibly TRBD1 on 6 matching bases. Germline CDR1 is MNHNY and CDR2 is SVGAGI (reference sequence). The V and J ends lost 8 bases and 3 bases respectively, with 10 bases between them. The CDR3 covers 12 residues. Here the CDR3 DNA reads TGTGCCAGCGTCAGGGGTGACACTGAAGCTTTCTTT. This translates into CASVRGDTEAFF.

The genes are TRBV4-3 and TRBJ1-1; TRBD1 aligns across 7 bases. The V gene end was trimmed by 3 bases and the J gene end by 2 bases; junction bases not matched to a gene: 3. CDR1 and CDR2 (germline): LGHNA, YSLEER. The CDR3 has 14 residues. The CDR3 loop is CASSQDRTNTEAFF. The CDR3 DNA is TGCGCCAGCAGCCAGGACAGGACTAACACTGAAGCTTTCTTT.